The 9 T cell receptor beta chains given below trace back to one sample, sequenced in a study of Graves' ophthalmopathy and Graves' hyperthyroidism listed by TCRdb under 2018. Data came from an Illumina HiSeq 2000. For repertoire sequencing, TCR beta CDR3 regions were amplified from RNA transcripts. A first-round RT-PCR used HTBI primers with the Qiagen OneStep RT-PCR kit, followed by a second-round multiplex PCR, size selection and purification. Using fastp at Q25 and MiXCR, TCRdb reprocessed the public reads and kept productive beta chains. For every CDR3 protein sequence, its rows merge into one entry that carries the most common genes and DNA. This sample holds roughly 300,000 distinct CDR3 sequences; roughly 16% were observed only once. The ten largest clonotypes hold approximately 13% of the sample. The sample taken for sequencing was peripheral blood. The receptor source for this set is an adult man with Graves' ophthalmopathy.

Of note for this clonotype: Compared with germline, one end of the junction differs, possibly owing to a read error. The chain joins TRBV10-3 to TRBJ2-5; D may be TRBD1 or TRBD2 (6 bases each). The CDR3 covers 15 residues. Germline V gene sequence: CDR1 ENHRY, CDR2 SYGVKD. The CDR3 loop reads CAISDSKGGGETQYF. The CDR3 DNA reads TGTGCCATCAGTGATTCAAAGGGGGGTGGAGAGACTCAGTACTTC.

This clonotype was counted many times. The CDR3 sequence is CASSPGTRDEETQYF. The DNA for the CDR3 is TGTGCCAGCAGCCCCGGGACTAGGGACGAAGAGACCCAGTACTTC. This chain connects TRBV11-2 to TRBJ2-5; 8 positions agree with TRBD2. The V gene end was trimmed by 5 bases and the J gene end by 3 bases; junction bases not matched to a gene: 8. This CDR3 is built from 15 residues. Germline lookup yields CDR1 SGHAT and CDR2 FQNNGV.

In this sample, this clonotype turned up many times. J is TRBJ2-2 and V is TRBV6-1, with 9 bases that match TRBD1. This CDR3 has 15 amino acids. The V gene end was trimmed by 6 bases and the J gene end by 1 base; junction bases not matched to a gene: 3. Germline assignment: CDR1 MNHNS and CDR2 SASEGT. The CDR3 nucleotides are TGTGCCAGCAGCGGGACAGGGCGGAACACCGGGGAGCTGTTTTTT. This encodes CASSGTGRNTGELFF.

This clonotype was seen many times. The genes are TRBV4-1 and TRBJ1-2; weak D call: TRBD1 (6 bases). The CDR3 contains 15 residues. Between the trimmed V and J ends, which lost 2 bases and 0 bases, there was a span of 10 bases. From germline, CDR1 is MGHRA and CDR2 YSYEKL. CDR3 protein: CASSQQQGSNYGYTF. CDR3 nucleotide sequence: TGCGCCAGCAGCCAACAACAGGGCTCTAACTATGGCTACACCTTC.

At least ten counts were recorded for this clonotype. V is TRBV30 and J is TRBJ1-2, with 7 bases lining up with TRBD1. This CDR3 region has 14 residues. Per germline, CDR1 GTSNPN and CDR2 SVGIG (reference sequence). With V trimmed by 2 bases and J by 8 bases, 11 bases remained unmatched. The CDR3 here is CAWSSRTGDKGYTF. CDR3 coding DNA: TGTGCCTGGAGTTCACGGACAGGCGACAAGGGCTACACCTTC.

This rearrangement joins TRBV6-2 or TRBV6-3 to TRBJ2-5; 11 bases are a match to TRBD2. Trimming removed 7 bases from V and 2 bases from J; junction bases left unmatched: 3. This CDR3 has 14 amino acids. Germline V CDR1 and CDR2: MNHEY, SVGEGT. In DNA form, the CDR3 reads TGTGCCAGCACCAGACTAGCGGGACAAGAGACCCAGTACTTC. The encoded protein is CASTRLAGQETQYF.

Many counts were recorded for this clonotype. The chain couples TRBV2 to TRBJ2-5, with 8 bases fitting TRBD1. The germline CDR1 and CDR2 sequences are SNHLY and FYNNEI. CDR3 length: 12 amino acids. The junction had 3 bases not matched to a gene; V was cut back by 7 bases and J by 5 bases. CDR3 residues: CASTGGEETQYF. The CDR3 bases are TGTGCCAGCACAGGGGGCGAGGAGACCCAGTACTTC.

This clonotype was counted many times. This chain joins TRBV7-2 and TRBJ2-5; 11 nucleotides align to TRBD2. The CDR3 consists of 15 residues. V shed 1 base and J 4 bases; nucleotides not matched to a gene: 2. Germline CDR1 is SGHTA and CDR2 is FQGNSA. CDR3: CASSLVGTSGETQYF. CDR3 nucleotide sequence: TGTGCCAGCAGCTTAGTTGGGACTAGCGGAGAGACCCAGTACTTC.

This clonotype was seen ten or more times. The chain recombines TRBV25-1 with TRBJ2-2; D might be TRBD1 or TRBD2, each matching 5 bases. The CDR3 loop spans 16 amino acids. Germline V gene sequence: CDR1 MGHDK, CDR2 SYGVNS. Trimming stripped 6 bases from V and 1 base from J, with 15 bases between. Written as DNA, the CDR3 is TGTGCCAGCAGATCGTCGGGACGGAAGAACACCGGGGAGCTGTTTTTT. It is translated as CASRSSGRKNTGELFF.